This T cell receptor (beta chain) was profiled in a study of blood T cell repertoires in COVID-19. On the study more broadly: The United States, Italy and Spain provided the acute and convalescent COVID-19 samples.

The germline CDR1 and CDR2 sequences are SGHNT and YYREEE (reference sequence). The length of the CDR3 is 15 residues. Trimming stripped 0 bases from V and 0 bases from J, with 6 bases between. In the original processing: It was from reference gene primer amplification that nucleated cell counts were estimated. TCRdb keeps only in-frame clones here, not all; method: immunoSEQ multiplex PCR. The V and J calls and clone size are taken from that table; D and trimming were inferred from the DNA. The sample consists of around 700,000 clones, 80% to 90% of them appearing once. About this clone: Other DNA sequences from this sample encode an identical CDR3 as well.

V and J are TRBV5-4 and TRBJ2-2, with TRBD1 as a possible D gene (5 bases). Sequenced input: peripheral blood. This TCR derives from a woman between 18 and 29 years old with acute or convalescent COVID-19. CDR3: CASSLAGPNTGELFF. The CDR3, as DNA: TGTGCCAGCAGCTTGGCAGGGCCGAACACCGGGGAGCTGTTTTTT.